These 23 T cell receptor beta chains were all obtained from the same sample, sequenced in a study of shared clonotypes between healthy human individuals. Naive-designated CD8 cells lacked CD45RO, were positively enriched for CCR7, and omitted terminally differentiated effector memory CD45RA+ cells. Generated by immunoSEQ multiplex PCR, the TCRdb table keeps only in-frame clones and is missing some. The sample carries approximately 840,000 clones, roughly 96% recorded once. Sequencing input: naive CD8+ T cells sorted from blood. Every receptor here comes from a man aged 30 to 45 in good health.

This chain joins TRBV11-2 and TRBJ1-2, with 12 bases matching TRBD1. Looked up from germline, CDR1 is SGHAT and CDR2 is FQNNGV. This CDR3 spans 14 amino acids. With 4 bases clipped from V and 7 bases from J, the junction kept 4 bases outside the gene matches. The CDR3, as DNA: TGTGCCAGCAGCTCGGGACAGGGGGCTGTTGGCTACACCTTC. Protein product: CASSSGQGAVGYTF.

The gene calls are TRBV7-9 and TRBJ2-7; TRBD2 agrees at 8 bases. Germline V gene lookup returns CDR1 SEHNR and CDR2 FQNEAQ (reference sequence). CDR3 length: 14 amino acids. V trimming: 5 bases; J trimming: 7 bases; junction bases outside the gene matches: 10. CDR3 DNA: TGTGCCAGCAGCACCAGCGGGAGCCCTTGGGAGCAGTACTTC. This sequence encodes CASSTSGSPWEQYF.

This clone was picked up one time. CDR3 loop: CASSTGGPEKLFF. For the CDR3, the DNA is TGTGCCAGCAGTACGGGGGGCCCTGAAAAACTGTTTTTT. The rearrangement links TRBV6-5 to TRBJ1-4; weak D call: TRBD1 (6 bases). Trimming took 5 bases from V and 7 from J, leaving 11 bases between them. The V gene's germline CDR1 is MNHEY and CDR2 SVGAGI. This CDR3 has 13 residues.

This chain uses TRBV7-9 with TRBJ2-3, with TRBD1 as a possible D gene (6 bases). Germline CDR1 reads SEHNR; CDR2 reads FQNEAQ (reference sequence). The V gene lost 1 base and the J gene lost 4 bases, with 9 bases spanning the gap. CDR3 length: 14 residues. CDR3 DNA sequence: TGTGCCAGCAGCTTAGGGGACACCGCAGATACGCAGTATTTT. This translates into CASSLGDTADTQYF.

The V gene is TRBV7-8, the J gene TRBJ2-7; D remains unclear. The CDR3 loop spans 11 amino acids. Germline V gene sequence: CDR1 SGHVS, CDR2 FQNEAQ. Trimming took 6 bases from V and 5 from J, leaving 8 bases between them. The CDR3: CASSMGNEQYF. The CDR3 DNA is TGTGCCAGCAGTATGGGGAACGAGCAGTACTTC.

The rearrangement joins TRBV29-1 to TRBJ2-1; 16 bases are shared with TRBD2. Germline CDR1 and CDR2: SQVTM and ANQGSEA. J was trimmed by 6 bases and V by 3 bases; bases with no gene match: 5. The CDR3 extends over 16 amino acids. This CDR3 reads CSVEGLAGGVINEQFF. The CDR3 DNA reads TGCAGCGTTGAGGGACTAGCGGGAGGGGTAATCAATGAGCAGTTCTTC.

The V call is TRBV5-4, the J call TRBJ2-1; 7 positions match TRBD2. Germline-derived CDR1 and CDR2 are SGHNT and YYREEE (reference sequence). Trimming at V came to 4 bases and at J to 10 bases, leaving 2 bases not matched to a gene. The CDR3 contains 11 residues. The CDR3 sequence is CASSPGGEQFF. CDR3 bases: TGTGCCAGCAGCCCGGGGGGAGAGCAGTTCTTC.

The chain couples TRBV5-4 to TRBJ2-2, with 9 bases that match TRBD2. CDR3 length: 15 amino acids. Trimming at V came to 0 bases and at J to 3 bases, leaving 0 bases not matched to a gene. Germline CDR1 is SGHNT and CDR2 is YYREEE (reference sequence). CDR3 DNA sequence: TGTGCCAGCAGCTTGGTAGCGGGAGACACCGGGGAGCTGTTTTTT. It specifies CASSLVAGDTGELFF.

The gene calls are TRBV27 and TRBJ1-5; D ambiguous. The CDR3 has 14 residues. The V end lost 4 bases, the J end lost 3 bases, and 10 bases lay between the germline ends. Germline lookup yields CDR1 MNHEY and CDR2 SMNVEV (reference sequence). The CDR3 sequence is CASSSVGYNQPQHF. CDR3 DNA: TGTGCCAGCAGTTCTGTTGGTTACAATCAGCCCCAGCATTTT.

The chain combines TRBV2 with TRBJ1-4; 9 bases match TRBD1. The CDR3 is 14 amino acids. J lost 8 bases, V lost 3 bases, and 4 bases had no gene match. Germline CDR1 is SNHLY and CDR2 is FYNNEI. CDR3 sequence: CASSEWTGAEKLFF. CDR3 sequence (DNA): TGTGCCAGCAGTGAGTGGACAGGGGCGGAAAAACTGTTTTTT.

The chain combines TRBV7-9 with TRBJ2-7, with D perhaps matching TRBD1 (5 bases). The CDR3 is 15 residues long. Trimming pared 2 bases from V and 2 bases from J, leaving 13 bases between. The germline gives CDR1 SEHNR, CDR2 FQNEAQ (reference sequence). DNA of the CDR3: TGTGCCAGCAGCTTAATGACAGAAGTAACCTACGAGCAGTACTTC. The encoded protein is CASSLMTEVTYEQYF.

In its sample, this clone was seen once. The chain employs TRBV4-2 and TRBJ2-7; 8 bases agree with TRBD2. The CDR3 spans 17 residues. Germline CDR1 LGHNA, CDR2 YNFKEQ. V lost 0 bases, J lost 4 bases, and 11 bases stayed unmatched. The DNA of the CDR3 is TGTGCCAGCAGCCAAGATTTACTAGCGGAGATCGGTTACGAGCAGTACTTC. Protein product: CASSQDLLAEIGYEQYF.

In its sample, this clone was seen once. The chain has TRBV27 and TRBJ2-2; the D is unclear. Per the germline V gene, CDR1 is MNHEY and CDR2 is SMNVEV (reference sequence). This CDR3 comprises 15 residues. V was trimmed by 2 bases and J by 0 bases, leaving 7 bases between them. The CDR3 sequence is CASSLPGPNTGELFF. CDR3 DNA sequence: TGTGCCAGCAGTTTACCCGGCCCGAACACCGGGGAGCTGTTTTTT.

The chain joins TRBV27 to TRBJ2-1, with no clear D. This CDR3 is built from 16 residues. Trimming stripped 2 bases from V and 0 bases from J, with 11 bases between. The V gene's germline CDR1 is MNHEY and CDR2 SMNVEV (reference sequence). The CDR3 loop reads CASSLRPAVSYNEQFF. The CDR3, as DNA: TGTGCCAGCAGTTTAAGGCCGGCAGTCTCCTACAATGAGCAGTTCTTC.

V gene TRBV6-5 combines with J gene TRBJ2-1; either TRBD1 or TRBD2 may fit D (6 bases each). Trimming took 4 bases from V and 5 from J, leaving 12 bases between them. Germline values: CDR1 MNHEY, CDR2 SVGAGI. This CDR3 spans 14 amino acids. The chain's CDR3 is CASSWMRGDNEQFF. Here the CDR3 DNA reads TGTGCCAGCAGTTGGATGAGGGGGGACAATGAGCAGTTCTTC.

The J gene is TRBJ2-7, the V gene TRBV7-9; TRBD2 might be the D (5 bases). There are 12 residues in the CDR3. V was trimmed by 2 bases and J by 6 bases, leaving 8 bases between them. Germline V gene sequence: CDR1 SEHNR, CDR2 FQNEAQ (reference sequence). CDR3 residues: CASSLRGIEQYF. In DNA form, the CDR3 reads TGTGCCAGCAGCTTACGAGGGATCGAGCAGTACTTC.

The J gene is TRBJ2-3, the V gene TRBV30; 8 nucleotides agree with TRBD2. Germline CDR1 reads GTSNPN; CDR2 reads SVGIG (reference sequence). Losses at the gene ends were 1 base for V and 6 bases for J; bases not matched to a gene: 6. The CDR3 extends over 14 amino acids. The CDR3 sequence is CAWSGAGGWDTQYF. The CDR3 region has the DNA TGTGCCTGGAGTGGGGCGGGAGGCTGGGATACGCAGTATTTT.

The chain recombines TRBV14 with TRBJ1-1; D might be TRBD1 (5 bases). This CDR3 has 16 residues. CDR1 and CDR2 from the germline V gene are SGHDN and FVKESK. The ends were cut back, 4 bases at V and 2 bases at J, with 17 bases in the middle. The DNA for the CDR3 is TGTGCCAGCAGCCTCAGGGACGTAAATTATAACACTGAAGCTTTCTTT. It yields the protein CASSLRDVNYNTEAFF.

The rearrangement links TRBV28 to TRBJ1-1; D gene uncertain. There are 12 residues in the CDR3. In germline, CDR1 is MDHEN, CDR2 SYDVKM. V was shortened by 4 bases and J by 1 base, with 4 bases between the two germline ends. CDR3: CASSWQNTEAFF. The CDR3 bases are TGTGCCAGCAGTTGGCAGAACACTGAAGCTTTCTTT.

The rearrangement joins TRBV7-2 to TRBJ2-5, with D hard to call. This CDR3 has 16 residues. V was shortened by 3 bases and J by 1 base, with 15 bases between the two germline ends. CDR1 and CDR2 (germline): SGHTA, FQGNSA. This CDR3 reads CASSFPILGVQETQYF. CDR3 bases: TGTGCCAGCAGCTTCCCCATTCTCGGAGTCCAAGAGACCCAGTACTTC.

The chain couples TRBV9 to TRBJ2-7; 11 bases align to TRBD2. V shed 1 base, J shed 7 bases, and the junction held 10 bases outside the gene matches. Germline CDR1 is SGDLS and CDR2 is YYNGEE. The CDR3 runs to 16 residues. CDR3 sequence (DNA): TGTGCCAGCAGCGTATCGCCGTTAGCGGGAGGGCGAGAGCAGTACTTC. This gives the protein CASSVSPLAGGREQYF.

The chain is built from TRBV7-3 and TRBJ2-1; 10 bases are a match to TRBD1. Germline assignment: CDR1 SGHTA and CDR2 FQGTGA. There are 12 residues in the CDR3. The J segment lost 14 bases and the V segment lost 5 bases, leaving 6 bases of the junction unmatched. DNA for the CDR3: TGTGCCAGCAGCCCGGACAGGGGGGAAAAGTTCTTC. It codes for CASSPDRGEKFF.

This clone is a singleton in its sample. The chain has TRBV4-1 and TRBJ2-7, with D maybe TRBD1 (6 bases). The CDR3 extends over 14 amino acids. Trimming pared 0 bases from V and 1 base from J, leaving 7 bases between. The germline gives CDR1 MGHRA, CDR2 YSYEKL. CDR3 in amino acids: CASSQDQGSYEQYF. CDR3 nucleotides: TGCGCCAGCAGCCAAGATCAGGGGTCCTACGAGCAGTACTTC.